A single sample gave rise to the 28 T cell receptor beta chains below, sequenced in a study of technical replicates of blood from a handful of donors. Here immunoSEQ multiplex PCR was the method, and the copy in TCRdb shows in-frame clones only, minus some. Of tens of thousands of clones detected, 80% to 95% appear once; the ten largest clones hold under 0.55%. Sequencing was performed on T cells isolated from PBMCs. The receptors were gathered from a human donor in good health.

The V and J genes are TRBV9 and TRBJ2-7, with 9 bases that match TRBD2. This CDR3 comprises 15 residues. J lost 5 bases, V lost 0 bases, and 6 bases had no gene match. Germline CDR1 and CDR2: SGDLS and YYNGEE. CDR3 amino acids: CASSVGSQREDEQYF. CDR3 coding DNA: TGTGCCAGCAGCGTAGGAAGCCAGCGGGAGGACGAGCAGTACTTC. Drawing the rest from reference TRBV9 and TRBJ2-7, the complete variable domain is DSGVTQTPKHLITATGQRVTLRCSPRSGDLSVYWYQQSLDQGLQFLIQYYNGEERAKGNILERFSAQQFPDLHSELNLSSLELGDSALYFCASSVGSQREDEQYFGPGTRLTVT.

Ten or more counts support this clone. This chain links TRBV4-1 with TRBJ2-7; 7 nucleotides line up with TRBD2. The junction had 6 bases not matched to a gene; V was cut back by 6 bases and J by 1 base. From germline, CDR1 is MGHRA and CDR2 YSYEKL. The CDR3 covers 14 residues. The CDR3 DNA follows: TGCGCCAGCAGACGAACTAGCGCATCCTACGAGCAGTACTTC. Encoded protein: CASRRTSASYEQYF.

The chain recombines TRBV2 with TRBJ2-1, with 10 bases fitting TRBD1. V lost 5 bases and J lost 8; bases outside the gene matches: 3. CDR3 size: 13 residues. Germline CDR1 and CDR2: SNHLY and FYNNEI. The CDR3 DNA sequence: TGTGCCAGCAGTCGGGACAGGGGCGATGAGCAGTTCTTC. This gives the protein CASSRDRGDEQFF.

This rearrangement joins TRBV27 to TRBJ2-1, with D possibly TRBD1 on 5 matching bases. The CDR3 is made up of 11 amino acids. Trimming shortened V by 7 bases and J by 9 bases, and 10 bases separated the two germline ends. CDR1 is MNHEY, CDR2 SMNVEV, per germline (reference sequence). The DNA of the CDR3 is TGTGCCAGCAAGACAGCTCTTGAGCAGTTCTTC. It is translated as CASKTALEQFF.

This clone was detected only a few times. The chain carries TRBV7-8 and TRBJ1-4; D might be TRBD1 (6 bases). This CDR3 contains 15 residues. Germline CDR1 is SGHVS and CDR2 is FQNEAQ. V was clipped by 5 bases and J by 3 bases, with 13 bases between them. The CDR3 loop reads CASSAYRVANEKLFF. CDR3 coding DNA: TGTGCCAGCAGCGCCTACAGGGTGGCTAATGAAAAACTGTTTTTT.

V gene TRBV7-6 combines with J gene TRBJ2-7; 7 bases are shared with TRBD1. CDR1 SGHVS and CDR2 FNYEAQ come from the germline V gene. With 5 bases clipped from V and 3 bases from J, the junction kept 7 bases outside the gene matches. CDR3 size: 14 residues. CDR3: CASSRQGSFYEQYF. The DNA of the CDR3 is TGTGCCAGCAGCCGACAGGGATCCTTCTACGAGCAGTACTTC.

This sequence joins TRBV28 and TRBJ2-7; D unclear. The V gene's germline CDR1 is MDHEN and CDR2 SYDVKM. V dropped 2 bases and J dropped 4 bases, with 6 bases sitting between them. The CDR3 contains 12 residues. DNA for the CDR3: TGTGCCAGCAGTTTAGGTCTATACGAGCAGTACTTC. Its protein is CASSLGLYEQYF.

The gene calls are TRBV27 and TRBJ1-1; possibly TRBD1 for D (5 bases). The ends were cut back, 7 bases at V and 3 bases at J, with 18 bases in the middle. The CDR3 is 15 amino acids. Per germline, CDR1 MNHEY and CDR2 SMNVEV (reference sequence). CDR3 sequence: CASILTGAYYTEAFF. The CDR3 DNA sequence: TGTGCCAGCATCCTGACTGGGGCTTACTACACTGAAGCTTTCTTT.

This clone has a single count. This chain connects TRBV11-3 to TRBJ1-1, with a weak D call TRBD1 (6 bases). V was cut by 1 base and J by 4 bases, with 16 bases left in between. The length of the CDR3 is 16 residues. Germline V CDR1 and CDR2: SGHNT, YENEEA. In DNA form, the CDR3 reads TGTGCCAGCAGCTTAGTCCCGGGACACCTGGCCACTGAAGCTTTCTTT. Amino acid sequence: CASSLVPGHLATEAFF.

The rearrangement links TRBV19 to TRBJ1-5, with no clear D. The CDR3 consists of 14 residues. Germline V gene lookup returns CDR1 LNHDA and CDR2 SQIVND (reference sequence). The germline V and J ends were trimmed by 4 bases and 4 bases, with 11 bases remaining between them. CDR3 DNA sequence: TGTGCCAGTAGTAAGAGGGTTTGGAATCAGCCCCAGCATTTT. Translating gives CASSKRVWNQPQHF.

The chain couples TRBV7-2 to TRBJ1-1; 7 bases match TRBD1. Losses at the gene ends were 3 bases for V and 7 bases for J; bases not matched to a gene: 5. The CDR3 extends over 13 amino acids. Germline CDR1 and CDR2: SGHTA and FQGNSA. Here the CDR3 DNA reads TGTGCCAGCAGCTTGGGACAGCTCAGTGAAGCTTTCTTT. This translates into CASSLGQLSEAFF.

As for this clone: Its ends do not fully match the called genes, so a read error is possible. The V and J genes are TRBV27 and TRBJ1-2, with TRBD1 matching 7 bases. Germline V gene sequence: CDR1 MNHEY, CDR2 SMNVEV (reference sequence). CDR3 length: 14 residues. CDR3 bases: TGTGCCAGCAGTTCAGGGGGGCTATTCCGCTCTATCTACTTC. Residues: CASSSGGLFRSIYF.

The V gene is TRBV30, the J gene TRBJ1-1; D remains ambiguous. CDR3 length: 11 amino acids. Deletions cut 0 bases from V and 6 bases from J, with 5 bases between. Germline lookup yields CDR1 GTSNPN and CDR2 SVGIG (reference sequence). The CDR3 DNA reads TGTGCCTGGAGTGTACTGGCTGAAGCTTTCTTT. It encodes CAWSVLAEAFF.

The chain has TRBV2 and TRBJ1-2; a weak D match, TRBD1 (5 bases). The germline gives CDR1 SNHLY, CDR2 FYNNEI. The V and J ends lost 9 bases and 2 bases respectively, with 13 bases between them. This CDR3 comprises 13 residues. The CDR3 DNA follows: TGTGCCAGTTCGGGACTGGGGAACTATGGCTACACCTTC. It specifies CASSGLGNYGYTF. The whole variable domain, filled in from reference TRBV2 and TRBJ1-2, reads EPEVTQTPSHQVTQMGQEVILRCVPISNHLYFYWYRQILGQKVEFLVSFYNNEISEKSEIFDDQFSVERPDGSNFTLKIRSTKLEDSAMYFCASSGLGNYGYTFGSGTRLTVV.

This clone was seen once. This chain joins TRBV29-1 and TRBJ2-2, with 7 bases aligning to TRBD1. From germline, CDR1 is SQVTM and CDR2 ANQGSEA. V was pared by 4 bases and J by 5 bases, with 13 bases of the junction left unmatched. The CDR3 spans 16 residues. This chain's CDR3 is CSVGGTRDRATGELFF. CDR3 in DNA: TGCAGCGTTGGGGGGACCCGGGACAGAGCTACCGGGGAGCTGTTTTTT.

V is TRBV27 and J is TRBJ1-1; possible D gene TRBD1, 6 bases. V was cut by 6 bases and J by 7 bases, with 18 bases left in between. The CDR3 spans 14 residues. Germline-derived CDR1 and CDR2 are MNHEY and SMNVEV (reference sequence). The CDR3 sequence is CASRTSRGADEAFF. DNA for the CDR3: TGTGCCAGCAGAACCTCCCGGGGGGCCGATGAAGCTTTCTTT.

J is TRBJ1-2 and V is TRBV10-3; a possible D gene is TRBD1 (6 bases). The germline V and J ends were trimmed by 6 bases and 3 bases, with 8 bases remaining between them. The CDR3 spans 12 residues. In germline, CDR1 is ENHRY, CDR2 SYGVKD. The CDR3 DNA reads TGTGCCATCAGCAGACAGGACTATGGCTACACCTTC. The encoded protein is CAISRQDYGYTF.

CDR3 sequence (DNA): TGTGCCAGTAGTCTCAGGACAGTCTTCGATACGCAGTATTTT. This gives the protein CASSLRTVFDTQYF. This chain uses TRBV19 with TRBJ2-3; D may be TRBD1 (6 bases). The CDR3 sequence is 14 residues long. CDR1 LNHDA and CDR2 SQIVND come from the germline V gene (reference sequence). Trimming shortened V by 5 bases and J by 6 bases, and 15 bases separated the two germline ends.

In its sample, this clone was seen once. The rearrangement joins TRBV6-1 to TRBJ1-5; D call uncertain. Trimming took 3 bases from V and 1 from J, leaving 7 bases between them. Per germline, CDR1 MNHNS and CDR2 SASEGT. The CDR3 has 14 amino acids. CDR3 residues: CASSDRGSNQPQHF. The CDR3 DNA sequence: TGTGCCAGCAGTGATAGAGGAAGCAATCAGCCCCAGCATTTT.

This clone was observed a handful of times. This rearrangement joins TRBV7-8 to TRBJ1-4; D ambiguous. V gave up 2 bases and J gave up 14 bases, with 18 bases separating them. Per germline, CDR1 SGHVS and CDR2 FQNEAQ. The CDR3 covers 14 residues. CDR3 bases: TGTGCCAGCAGCTTAAGTGTCAGGTTAACAAGGCTGTTTTTT. The encoded protein is CASSLSVRLTRLFF.

The CDR3 DNA reads TGCGCCAGCAGCTTGGAAAGGGCAGGGGGTAAACTGTTTTTT. It encodes CASSLERAGGKLFF. This chain uses TRBV5-1 with TRBJ1-4; 7 bases are shared with TRBD1. Germline V lookup: CDR1 SGHRS, CDR2 YFSETQ. After removal of 0 bases from V and 11 bases from J, the junction contained 7 bases not matched to a gene. The length of the CDR3 is 14 residues.

Only a few counts were recorded for this clone. CDR3 region: CASSLSPGGEQYF. The CDR3, as DNA: TGTGCCAGCAGTTTATCACCAGGGGGCGAGCAGTACTTC. The rearrangement uses TRBV27 and TRBJ2-7, with 7 nucleotides matching TRBD1. In germline, CDR1 is MNHEY, CDR2 SMNVEV (reference sequence). The CDR3 contains 13 residues. Losses at the gene ends were 0 bases for V and 6 bases for J; bases not matched to a gene: 2.

The V call is TRBV6-5, the J call TRBJ1-1, with TRBD1 matching 10 bases. Trimming at V came to 2 bases and at J to 7 bases, leaving 7 bases not matched to a gene. Germline lookup yields CDR1 MNHEY and CDR2 SVGAGI. There are 15 residues in the CDR3. This CDR3 reads CASSYTGTGEGEAFF. The CDR3 DNA reads as TGTGCCAGCAGTTACACCGGGACAGGGGAAGGTGAAGCTTTCTTT.

The V gene is TRBV27, the J gene TRBJ1-2; weak D call: TRBD1 (5 bases). V gave up 0 bases and J gave up 0 bases, with 8 bases separating them. The CDR3 runs 15 residues. CDR1 and CDR2 (germline): MNHEY, SMNVEV (reference sequence). CDR3 region: CASSLSVTANYGYTF. In DNA form, the CDR3 reads TGTGCCAGCAGTTTATCGGTGACAGCTAACTATGGCTACACCTTC.

V usage is TRBV5-1 and J usage is TRBJ2-1, with 10 bases that match TRBD2. Germline CDR1 SGHRS, CDR2 YFSETQ. The CDR3 totals 18 residues. V trimming: 0 bases; J trimming: 3 bases; junction bases outside the gene matches: 9. The CDR3, as DNA: TGCGCCAGCAGCTTGGAACCTAGCGGGAGTCAACTCTACAATGAGCAGTTCTTC. This codes for CASSLEPSGSQLYNEQFF.

The V gene is TRBV2, the J gene TRBJ2-6; D is perhaps TRBD1 (5 bases). Trimming took off 4 bases at V and 2 bases at J, with 12 bases between the two ends. Germline V gene lookup returns CDR1 SNHLY and CDR2 FYNNEI. The CDR3 is made up of 16 amino acids. In DNA form, the CDR3 reads TGTGCCAGCAGTGGTAGGAAGGGGACTGGGGCCAACGTCCTGACTTTC. It codes for CASSGRKGTGANVLTF.

This chain connects TRBV14 to TRBJ2-1; 15 bases are a match to TRBD2. The CDR3 covers 17 residues. Per the germline V gene, CDR1 is SGHDN and CDR2 is FVKESK. Losses at the gene ends were 5 bases for V and 4 bases for J; bases not matched to a gene: 6. The CDR3 region has the DNA TGTGCCAGCAGCACCGGGACTAGCGGGAGGAAGTACAATGAGCAGTTCTTC. The encoded protein is CASSTGTSGRKYNEQFF.

J is TRBJ1-3 and V is TRBV9; D remains ambiguous. CDR1 SGDLS and CDR2 YYNGEE come from the germline V gene. The CDR3 is made up of 12 amino acids. Trimming shortened V by 5 bases and J by 8 bases, and 11 bases separated the two germline ends. The CDR3 nucleotides read TGTGCCAGCAGTCGGACTCATGACACCATATATTTT. It specifies CASSRTHDTIYF.